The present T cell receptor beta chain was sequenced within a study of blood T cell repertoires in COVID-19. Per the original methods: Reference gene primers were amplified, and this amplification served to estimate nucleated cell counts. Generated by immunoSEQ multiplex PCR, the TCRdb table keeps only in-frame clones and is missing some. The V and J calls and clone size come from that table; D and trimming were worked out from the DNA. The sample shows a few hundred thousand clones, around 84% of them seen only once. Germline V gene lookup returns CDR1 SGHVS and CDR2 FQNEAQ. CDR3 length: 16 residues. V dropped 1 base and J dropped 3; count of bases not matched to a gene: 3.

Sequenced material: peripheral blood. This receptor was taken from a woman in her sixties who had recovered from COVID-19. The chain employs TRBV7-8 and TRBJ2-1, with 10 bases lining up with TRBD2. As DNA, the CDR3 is TGTGCCAGCAGCTTAGAAAGACTAGCGGGCTACAATGAGCAGTTCTTC. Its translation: CASSLERLAGYNEQFF.